The 15 T cell receptor beta chains presented below share a single source sample, sequenced in a study of T cell responses to AZD1222 COVID-19 vaccine. Assay: immunoSEQ multiplex PCR; the TCRdb copy retains only in-frame clones and omits some. The sample includes 89,000 or so clones, 86% of them seen just once. This specimen was peripheral blood, taken 28 days after the second AZD1222 dose. The origin of the receptors is an adult who received the AZD1222 COVID-19 vaccine.

CDR3 nucleotides: TGCGCCAGCAGTGACAGGGAGTTCTCCTACGAGCAGTACTTC. This codes for CASSDREFSYEQYF. The chain combines TRBV10-1 with TRBJ2-7; D is possibly TRBD1 or TRBD2 (5 bases each). V shed 3 bases and J shed 0 bases, with 9 bases lying between them. CDR1 is WNHNN, CDR2 SYGVQD, per germline (reference sequence). The CDR3 runs to 14 residues.

The rearrangement links TRBV27 to TRBJ2-2; D uncertain. V gave up 3 bases and J gave up 1 base, with 9 bases separating them. The CDR3 is 15 amino acids. Germline CDR1 is MNHEY and CDR2 is SMNVEV (reference sequence). In DNA form, the CDR3 reads TGTGCCAGCAGTTTGTCCAGAATGAACACCGGGGAGCTGTTTTTT. This sequence encodes CASSLSRMNTGELFF.

The chain employs TRBV28 and TRBJ2-7; 8 bases fit TRBD2. The V gene's germline CDR1 is MDHEN and CDR2 SYDVKM. This CDR3 has 12 residues. Trimming cost V 5 bases and J 7 bases; bases outside gene matches: 4. CDR3 DNA: TGTGCCAGCAGTCTAGGGACTAGAGAGCAGTACTTC. It translates to CASSLGTREQYF.

This chain links TRBV7-9 with TRBJ2-1, with no clear D. This CDR3 has 12 residues. The germline V and J ends were trimmed by 5 bases and 5 bases, with 7 bases remaining between them. Per the germline V gene, CDR1 is SEHNR and CDR2 is FQNEAQ (reference sequence). CDR3 DNA: TGTGCCAGCAGCCCCTTGAACAATGAGCAGTTCTTC. Translation: CASSPLNNEQFF.

This clone was observed a few times. The CDR3 nucleotides are TGTGCCAGCAGCCGGACCGGGGAGCTGTTTTTT. Translating gives CASSRTGELFF. V is TRBV16 and J is TRBJ2-2, with D hard to call. The germline V and J ends were trimmed by 4 bases and 5 bases, with 2 bases remaining between them. Germline V gene data show CDR1 as KGHSY and CDR2 as FQNENV. CDR3 length: 11 amino acids.

This clone was counted only a few times. The chain couples TRBV28 to TRBJ2-7, with a weak D call TRBD1 (6 bases). Per germline, CDR1 MDHEN and CDR2 SYDVKM. The CDR3 consists of 15 residues. V lost 5 bases, J lost 2 bases, and 16 bases lay in between. CDR3 DNA: TGTGCCAGCAGTCAAGGGTCTCAGGGGACCTACGAGCAGTACTTC. The encoded protein is CASSQGSQGTYEQYF.

This clone was seen only a few times. The CDR3 nucleotides read TGTGCCAGCAGCGACCCCACAGGGGGCAGTGAAAAACTGTTTTTT. Its translation: CASSDPTGGSEKLFF. The V call is TRBV2, the J call TRBJ1-4, with TRBD1 matching over 9 bases. J was trimmed by 7 bases and V by 6 bases; bases with no gene match: 9. CDR1 and CDR2 (germline): SNHLY, FYNNEI. This CDR3 spans 15 amino acids.

The V call is TRBV11-2, the J call TRBJ1-2; TRBD1 is a possible D gene (6 bases). CDR3 size: 17 residues. V was clipped by 6 bases and J by 0 bases, with 20 bases between them. Germline CDR1 and CDR2: SGHAT and FQNNGV. CDR3 nucleotide sequence: TGTGCCAGCAGTTCCGGAACGCAGGGACAACCTAACTATGGCTACACCTTC. Its protein is CASSSGTQGQPNYGYTF.

V usage is TRBV15 and J usage is TRBJ2-3; 11 nucleotides agree with TRBD2. Germline assignment: CDR1 LNHNV and CDR2 YYDKDF (reference sequence). The CDR3 is 16 residues long. V shed 5 bases, J shed 2 bases, and the junction held 6 bases outside the gene matches. CDR3 amino acids: CATSGRLAGLTDTQYF. DNA for the CDR3: TGTGCCACCAGCGGAAGACTAGCGGGGCTCACAGATACGCAGTATTTT.

This clone was recorded a few times. V is TRBV28 and J is TRBJ2-2; D might be TRBD2 (7 bases). This CDR3 is built from 19 residues. The V and J ends lost 2 bases and 1 base respectively, with 20 bases between them. The germline V gene encodes CDR1 MDHEN and CDR2 SYDVKM. CDR3 residues: CASSLRGKARERNTGELFF. The CDR3 DNA is TGTGCCAGCAGTTTAAGGGGGAAAGCGCGGGAGAGGAACACCGGGGAGCTGTTTTTT.

The chain joins TRBV5-5 to TRBJ2-4; 7 positions agree with TRBD1. Germline V gene sequence: CDR1 SGHKS, CDR2 YYEKEE (reference sequence). V trimming: 2 bases; J trimming: 1 base; junction bases outside the gene matches: 6. The CDR3 totals 16 residues. DNA for the CDR3: TGTGCCAGCAGCTTACAGGGGATCGAGGCCAAAAACATTCAGTACTTC. This gives the protein CASSLQGIEAKNIQYF.

This chain uses TRBV5-1 with TRBJ2-3; D perhaps matches TRBD2 (6 bases). The CDR3 totals 16 residues. CDR1 and CDR2 (germline): SGHRS, YFSETQ. With 4 bases removed from V and 2 bases from J, the gap between germline ends came to 17 bases. In nucleotides, the CDR3 is TGCGCCAGCAGCCCGCAAAGGGCTAGCGACACAGATACGCAGTATTTT. Translated: CASSPQRASDTDTQYF.

The CDR3 DNA sequence: TGTGCCAGCAGTTTAACCCCCCCGACAGGCGAGGGCTACGAGCAGTACTTC. This gives the protein CASSLTPPTGEGYEQYF. J is TRBJ2-7 and V is TRBV27; maybe TRBD1 (6 bases). Germline V gene lookup returns CDR1 MNHEY and CDR2 SMNVEV (reference sequence). With 2 bases removed from V and 3 bases from J, the gap between germline ends came to 20 bases. The CDR3 length is 17 residues.

The chain carries TRBV5-6 and TRBJ1-1; 9 bases align to TRBD1. Germline trimming cut 6 bases from V and 3 bases from J; bases unmatched to any gene: 9. The CDR3 has 15 amino acids. Looked up from germline, CDR1 is SGHDT and CDR2 is YYEEEE. CDR3 coding DNA: TGTGCCAGCATCCGACGGGGACAGGGTGACACTGAAGCTTTCTTT. Its protein is CASIRRGQGDTEAFF.

This clone has only one observation. The V call is TRBV7-2, the J call TRBJ2-7; D is undetermined. In germline, CDR1 is SGHTA, CDR2 FQGNSA. This CDR3 region has 11 residues. V was clipped by 1 base and J by 6 bases, with 4 bases between them. CDR3 bases: TGTGCCAGCAGCTTAGTTGGCGAGCAGTACTTC. This gives the protein CASSLVGEQYF.